This passage covers 25 T cell receptor beta chains from one sample sequenced in a study of tissue T cells after allogeneic stem cell transplantation. Measured with immunoSEQ multiplex PCR; TCRdb has only the in-frame clones, and not every one. The sample includes around 3,800 clones, roughly 45% seen only once; the top ten take over 20%. Time point meaning: mouse harvest day 14 after allogeneic transplant. Mouse grafts combined 10^7 T-cell-depleted bone marrow cells with 10^6 splenic CD5+ T cells. The sample was gut tissue. The receptors shown here come from a female BALB/c mouse given C57BL/6 T cells with graft-versus-host disease after an allogeneic hematopoietic cell transplant.

By share, this clone counts as medium-sized. The gene names given are mouse names. The read is 1 residue too short to cover the CDR3 end, so that end is filled in from the germline J gene. The V and J genes are TRBV26 and TRBJ2-7, with D uncertain. Germline V gives CDR1 KGHPV, CDR2 FQNQEV (reference sequence). V was shortened by 3 bases and J by 0 bases, with 6 bases between the two germline ends. The length of the CDR3 is 13 residues. The CDR3 DNA, read in part, is TGTGCCAGCAGTCTTCAAAGCTCCTATGAACAGTAC. Its translation is CASSLQSSYEQY. The full CDR3 protein is CASSLQSSYEQYF.

This clone was seen only a few times. The gene names here belong to mouse. The sequenced part of the CDR3 DNA is TGTGCCAGCAGTCTAGGCAGGAATCAAAACACCTTGTAC. This sequence encodes CASSLGRNQNTLY. The complete CDR3 protein is CASSLGRNQNTLYF. The rearrangement joins TRBV26 to TRBJ2-4; D not resolved. The read falls 1 residue short of the CDR3 end, and the missing part is taken from the germline J gene. V was shortened by 3 bases and J by 2 bases, with 9 bases between the two germline ends. This CDR3 has 14 amino acids. Germline CDR1 is KGHPV and CDR2 is FQNQEV (reference sequence).

Remarks on this clone: Mouse gene names apply. Read sequence stops 1 residue before the CDR3 end, and the germline J gene provides the missing end. The rearrangement uses TRBV24 and TRBJ1-4, with 9 positions matching TRBD1. The V and J ends lost 6 bases and 1 base, in that order; junction bases with no gene match: 12. Germline assignment: CDR1 KGHTA and CDR2 FRNEEI. CDR3 size: 18 residues. CDR3 amino acids: CASRPSTGGADSNERLFF. The CDR3 bases that were read are TGTGCCAGCAGACCATCTACAGGGGGCGCAGATTCCAACGAAAGATTATTT.

A word on this clone: Germline and genes here are mouse. The sequence runs out 1 residue before the end of the CDR3; the remainder is reconstructed from the germline J gene. V and J are TRBV2 and TRBJ1-4; 9 bases map to TRBD1. The V gene end was trimmed by 1 base and the J gene end by 2 bases; junction bases not matched to a gene: 2. The CDR3 consists of 16 residues. Per germline, CDR1 LGHNA and CDR2 YSYQKL. CDR3 DNA, as far as it was read: TGTGCCAGCAGCCAAGGGGGGACAGGGTCCAACGAAAGATTATTT. Its translation is CASSQGGTGSNERLF. The CDR3 in its entirety is CASSQGGTGSNERLFF.

With respect to this clone: Gene names and germline match the mouse. The CDR3 extends 1 residue past the end of the read, so its final part is completed from the germline J gene. The rearrangement joins TRBV29 to TRBJ2-3; TRBD1 matches at 10 bases. Trimming cost V 6 bases and J 5 bases; bases outside gene matches: 2. Germline loops: CDR1 MSHET, CDR2 SYDVDS. This CDR3 region has 13 residues. This chain's CDR3 is CASRGDRGETLYF. The part of the CDR3 DNA that was read is TGTGCTAGCAGGGGGGACAGGGGAGAAACGCTGTAT. Looking up the rest from reference TRBV29 and TRBJ2-3 gives the full variable domain: DMKVTQMPRYLIKRMGENVLLECGQDMSHETMYWYRQDPGLGLQLIYISYDVDSNSEGDIPKGYRVSRKKREHFSLILDSAKTNQTSVYFCASRGDRGETLYFGSGTRLTVL.

As for this clone: These gene names are mouse names. The CDR3 end is not reached by the read, which stops 1 residue before it; the germline J gene fills it in. The chain is built from TRBV4 and TRBJ2-4; TRBD1 matches 9 bases. Looked up from germline, CDR1 is LGHDT and CDR2 is YNNKQL (reference sequence). This CDR3 contains 14 residues. J gave up 1 base and V 5 bases, and 1 base lay outside the gene matches. Incomplete CDR3 DNA: TGTGCCAGCAGCCACAGGGGGCGTCAAAACACCTTGTAC. Its protein is CASSHRGRQNTLY. The full-length CDR3 reads as CASSHRGRQNTLYF.

As to this clone: Any gene name here is a mouse gene name. The sequenced fragment ends 1 residue before the CDR3 boundary, so the rest is inferred from the germline J gene. The rearrangement joins TRBV26 to TRBJ1-5; tentative D call: TRBD1 (6 bases). The CDR3 loop spans 15 amino acids. Germline V gene sequence: CDR1 KGHPV, CDR2 FQNQEV (reference sequence). V lost 6 bases to trimming and J lost 0 bases, with 12 bases between them. CDR3 amino acids: CASSRTVYNNQAPLF. Incomplete CDR3 DNA: TGTGCCAGCAGCCGGACAGTTTATAACAACCAGGCTCCGCTT.

Details on this clone: Mouse germline and gene names are used. The read ends 1 residue shy of where the CDR3 ends; the end is completed using the germline J gene. The chain couples TRBV26 to TRBJ2-3; D unclear. CDR1 is KGHPV, CDR2 FQNQEV, per germline (reference sequence). Trimming cost V 3 bases and J 3 bases, with 10 bases left between them. This CDR3 has 14 residues. This CDR3 reads CASSLEGRAETLYF. Partial CDR3 DNA: TGTGCCAGCAGTCTCGAAGGGAGGGCAGAAACGCTGTAT. Filled out from reference TRBV26 and TRBJ2-3, the complete variable domain reads NSKVIQTPRYLVKGQGQKAKMRCIPEKGHPVVFWYQQNKNNEFKFLINFQNQEVLQQIDMTEKRFSAECPSNSPCSLEIQSSEAGDSALYLCASSLEGRAETLYFGSGTRLTVL.

This clone has only one observation. Mouse gene names apply. The read ends 1 residue early relative to the CDR3; the germline J gene fills the gap. This chain connects TRBV3 to TRBJ2-4; D is unclear. This CDR3 comprises 14 residues. The ends were cut back, 2 bases at V and 0 bases at J, with 6 bases in the middle. Germline loops: CDR1 SNHLY, CDR2 FYNGKV (reference sequence). CDR3 amino acids: CASSLQISQNTLYF. The CDR3 DNA, read in part, is TGTGCCAGCAGCTTACAAATTAGTCAAAACACCTTGTAC.

This clone has just a few counts. Each gene name is a mouse one. From the germline J gene comes the end of the CDR3, since the read stops 1 residue before it. This rearrangement joins TRBV3 to TRBJ2-2; D gene uncertain. The CDR3 contains 12 residues. CDR1 SNHLY and CDR2 FYNGKV come from the germline V gene (reference sequence). Trimming pared 6 bases from V and 1 base from J, leaving 3 bases between. The CDR3 is CASRVNTGQLYF. The DNA read from the CDR3 is TGTGCCAGCAGGGTAAACACCGGGCAGCTCTAC.

Only a few counts were recorded for this clone. Mouse gene names apply. Coverage ceases 1 residue before the CDR3 finishes, and the germline J gene fills in the end. The chain is built from TRBV23 and TRBJ1-1; the D segment call TRBD1 is taken from the table without a DNA check. In germline, CDR1 is KGHTA, CDR2 FQNQQP. This CDR3 region has 13 residues. The CDR3 protein is CSSSQSGTRKVFF. The CDR3 bases that were read are TGCTCCAGCAGTCAATCGGGGACAAGGAAAGTCTTC.

Notes on this clone: Gene and germline names: mouse. Read data end 1 residue before the CDR3 end; the end is taken from the germline J gene. The chain joins TRBV12-1 to TRBJ1-2; D possibly corresponds to TRBD1 (5 bases). V shed 0 bases and J shed 4 bases, with 11 bases lying between them. CDR1 is SGHSN, CDR2 HYEKVE, per germline. This CDR3 has 14 amino acids. The part of the CDR3 DNA that was read is TGTGCCAGCTCTCTCGGTCAGGGCGGCTCCGACTACACC. Residues: CASSLGQGGSDYT. The entire CDR3 protein is CASSLGQGGSDYTF.

About this clone itself: Mouse names are used for the genes. The read ends 1 residue shy of where the CDR3 ends; the end is completed using the germline J gene. The V and J genes are TRBV13-2 and TRBJ2-7; 8 positions match TRBD2. V shed 2 bases, J shed 0 bases, and the junction held 4 bases outside the gene matches. Germline lookup yields CDR1 NNHNN and CDR2 SYGAGS (reference sequence). CDR3 size: 15 residues. CDR3 protein: CASGEWGGSSYEQYF. The covered CDR3 bases are TGTGCCAGCGGTGAATGGGGGGGGAGCTCCTATGAACAGTAC.

Concerning this clone itself: Germline and genes: mouse. The CDR3 bases that were read are TGTGCCAGCAGCTTGAGGGAGGGAAGATTATTT. Translated: CASSLREGRLF. The complete CDR3 protein is CASSLREGRLFF. The chain links TRBV3 to TRBJ1-4; D not certain. The sequenced fragment ends 1 residue before the CDR3 boundary, so the rest is inferred from the germline J gene. Germline lookup yields CDR1 SNHLY and CDR2 FYNGKV (reference sequence). The CDR3 covers 12 residues. Trimming pared 3 bases from V and 10 bases from J, leaving 9 bases between.

A remark on this clone: Gene names are mouse gene names. The read ends 1 residue before the CDR3 terminus; that terminus is restored from the germline J gene. The rearrangement uses TRBV13-3 and TRBJ1-1; D is undetermined. V lost 0 bases, J lost 1 base, and 4 bases lay in between. In germline, CDR1 is NNHDY, CDR2 SYVADS. The CDR3 is made up of 13 amino acids. The CDR3 reads CASSDGRNTEVFF. The sequenced part of the CDR3 DNA is TGTGCCAGCAGTGATGGGAGGAACACAGAAGTCTTC.

Relative to its sample, this clone is medium-sized (0.01 to 0.1%). Germline and genes: mouse. The CDR3 end lies 1 residue beyond the end of the read and is filled in from the germline J gene. V usage is TRBV13-1 and J usage is TRBJ1-2; 8 bases map to TRBD1. This CDR3 contains 13 residues. The V and J ends lost 5 bases and 2 bases, in that order; junction bases with no gene match: 2. Germline V gene sequence: CDR1 NSHNY, CDR2 SYGAGN. Incomplete CDR3 DNA: TGTGCCAGCAGACAGGGGGGGAACTCCGACTACACC. Its translation is CASRQGGNSDYT. The whole CDR3 sequence reads CASRQGGNSDYTF.

This clone showed up just a few times. The germline and genes are mouse ones. The read ends 1 residue shy of where the CDR3 ends; the end is completed using the germline J gene. The chain carries TRBV14 and TRBJ2-5; D remains unclear. Germline values: CDR1 SGHDT, CDR2 FRDEAV. With 5 bases removed from V and 1 base from J, the gap between germline ends came to 8 bases. The CDR3 loop spans 13 amino acids. The CDR3 spells CASSGRDQDTQYF. Partial CDR3 DNA: TGTGCCAGCAGCGGGAGAGACCAAGACACCCAGTAC.

This clone was seen a handful of times. Gene names and germline refer to mouse. The chain's CDR3 is CSSSQPTGGYAEQFF. CDR3 bases read: TGCTCCAGCAGTCAACCGACTGGGGGGTATGCTGAGCAGTTC. This chain connects TRBV23 to TRBJ2-1; TRBD2, as called in the table, went unchecked against the DNA. The read terminates 1 residue ahead of where the CDR3 ends, so the germline J gene completes it. CDR3 length equals 15 residues. CDR1 KGHTA and CDR2 FQNQQP come from the germline V gene.

In regard to this clone: Gene and germline names: mouse. Coverage ceases 1 residue before the CDR3 finishes, and the germline J gene fills in the end. This chain joins TRBV12-2 and TRBJ2-4; the match to TRBD2 covers 10 bases. CDR1 is SGHLS, CDR2 HYDKME, per germline. This CDR3 contains 15 residues. J lost 0 bases, V lost 4 bases, and 3 bases had no gene match. CDR3 loop: CASSRTGGSQNTLYF. Partial CDR3 DNA: TGTGCCAGCTCGCGGACTGGGGGTAGTCAAAACACCTTGTAC. Drawing the rest from reference TRBV12-2 and TRBJ2-4, the complete variable domain is NSGVVQSPRYIIKGKGERSILKCIPISGHLSVAWYQQTQGQELKFFIQHYDKMERDKGNLPSRFSVQQFDDYHSEMNMSALELEDSAVYFCASSRTGGSQNTLYFGAGTRLSVL.

This clone was recorded a few times. Mouse gene names apply. The read gets to within 1 residue of the CDR3 end, and the germline J gene fills in the rest. The chain joins TRBV26 to TRBJ1-6; D unclear. TRBJ1-6 has ORF status, its function being uncertain. This CDR3 comprises 13 residues. Germline lookup yields CDR1 KGHPV and CDR2 FQNQEV (reference sequence). Trimming took 2 bases from V and 4 from J, leaving 3 bases between them. CDR3 DNA (partial): TGTGCCAGCAGTCTGGAATATAATTCGCCCCTCTAC. Translation gives CASSLEYNSPLY. From start to end, the CDR3 is CASSLEYNSPLYF.

On this clone itself: Genes here carry mouse names. The read terminates 1 residue before the CDR3 end, so the remaining end is supplied by the germline J gene. Within the sample, other DNA sequences also encode this same CDR3. The chain employs TRBV26 and TRBJ2-1; TRBD1 aligns across 11 bases. V dropped 2 bases and J dropped 4; count of bases not matched to a gene: 1. The CDR3 contains 15 residues. Germline V CDR1 and CDR2: KGHPV, FQNQEV (reference sequence). This CDR3 is CASSLGQGAYAEQFF. CDR3 DNA (partial): TGTGCCAGCAGTCTGGGACAGGGGGCTTATGCTGAGCAGTTC.

As to this clone: Gene names and germline refer to mouse. Read sequence stops 1 residue before the CDR3 end, and the germline J gene provides the missing end. This chain uses TRBV23 with TRBJ2-3; TRBD1 is the table's D call and was not checked against the DNA. The CDR3 totals 13 residues. The germline CDR1 and CDR2 sequences are KGHTA and FQNQQP. The sequenced CDR3 bases are TGCTCCAGCAGTCCGACAGGGGATGGAACGCTGTAT. Translated: CSSSPTGDGTLY. The complete CDR3 reads CSSSPTGDGTLYF.

There are a few counts of this clone. The genes and germline here are from mouse. The sequenced fragment ends 1 residue before the CDR3 boundary, so the rest is inferred from the germline J gene. The chain carries TRBV16 and TRBJ1-2; TRBD1 is a possible D gene (5 bases). Germline V gives CDR1 SGHSA, CDR2 FRNQAP. V lost 5 bases and J lost 1, with 11 bases in between. The CDR3 length is 14 residues. The sequenced CDR3 bases are TGTGCAAGCAGCCAGTGGGGGGAAAACTCCGACTACACC. It encodes CASSQWGENSDYT. The CDR3, in full, reads CASSQWGENSDYTF.

In its sample, this clone was seen a few times. These gene names are mouse names. The observed sequence ends 1 residue before the CDR3 terminus, with the missing tail filled in from the germline J gene. The V gene is TRBV26, the J gene TRBJ2-2; weak D call: TRBD1 (6 bases). V was cut by 3 bases and J by 2 bases, with 7 bases left in between. In germline, CDR1 is KGHPV, CDR2 FQNQEV (reference sequence). The CDR3 length is 14 residues. The DNA read from the CDR3 is TGTGCCAGCAGTCTCGGACAGAACACCGGGCAGCTCTAC. It encodes CASSLGQNTGQLY. The entire CDR3 is CASSLGQNTGQLYF.

In regard to this clone: The gene names here belong to mouse. The read ends 1 residue before the CDR3 terminus; that terminus is restored from the germline J gene. Other DNA sequences from this sample encode an identical CDR3 as well. The V and J genes are TRBV26 and TRBJ1-2; perhaps TRBD1 as D (5 bases). The CDR3 extends over 13 amino acids. The V end was cut by 2 bases, the J end by 2 bases, with 6 bases between. CDR1 and CDR2 from the germline V gene are KGHPV and FQNQEV (reference sequence). The DNA read from the CDR3 is TGTGCCAGCAGTCTGGGGGGGAACTCCGACTACACC. Protein: CASSLGGNSDYT. The entire CDR3 sequence reads CASSLGGNSDYTF.